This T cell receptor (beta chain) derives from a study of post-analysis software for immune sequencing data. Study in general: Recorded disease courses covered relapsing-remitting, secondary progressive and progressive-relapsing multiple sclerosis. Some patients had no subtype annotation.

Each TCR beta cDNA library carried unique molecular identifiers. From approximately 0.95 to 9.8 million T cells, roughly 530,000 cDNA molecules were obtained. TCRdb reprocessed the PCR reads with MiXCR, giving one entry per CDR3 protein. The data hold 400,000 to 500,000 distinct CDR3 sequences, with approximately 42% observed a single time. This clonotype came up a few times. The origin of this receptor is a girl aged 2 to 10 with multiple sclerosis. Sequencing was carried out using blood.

CDR3 DNA: TGCAGCGTTGGGACCCCCAAGGGTAGCGGGAGTGCAGATACGCAGTATTTT. Translated, it gives CSVGTPKGSGSADTQYF. This rearrangement joins TRBV29-1 to TRBJ2-3; 9 nucleotides align to TRBD2. This CDR3 comprises 17 residues. The V gene's germline CDR1 is SQVTM and CDR2 ANQGSEA. V lost 4 bases and J lost 4; bases outside the gene matches: 15.